The 18 T cell receptor beta chains reported below all come from one sample, sequenced in a study of blood T cell repertoires in COVID-19. Here immunoSEQ multiplex PCR was the method, and the copy in TCRdb shows in-frame clones only, minus some. The top ten clones hold roughly 12% of a sample with 200,000 to 300,000 clones, 75% to 85% of them seen once. Sequences were obtained from peripheral blood. The source of these receptors is a woman aged 60-75 years with active or convalescent COVID-19.

The chain is built from TRBV20-1 and TRBJ2-1; D is perhaps TRBD2 (5 bases). Trimming pared 3 bases from V and 7 bases from J, leaving 16 bases between. From germline, CDR1 is DFQATT and CDR2 SNEGSKA (reference sequence). The length of the CDR3 is 14 residues. The CDR3 bases are TGCAGTGCTAGTCGGGCAGGCCCGGGGAATGAGCAGTTCTTC. Translated, it gives CSASRAGPGNEQFF.

This clone was detected a few times. The chain combines TRBV29-1 with TRBJ1-2; 9 bases align to TRBD1. This CDR3 is built from 13 residues. V lost 6 bases and J lost 7; bases outside the gene matches: 9. Germline CDR1 SQVTM, CDR2 ANQGSEA. CDR3 nucleotides: TGCAGCGTCGCTCCGGGACAGGGAATTGGCTACACCTTC. This gives the protein CSVAPGQGIGYTF.

This chain uses TRBV9 with TRBJ2-3; 9 bases map to TRBD2. After removal of 0 bases from V and 1 base from J, the junction contained 6 bases not matched to a gene. Germline assignment: CDR1 SGDLS and CDR2 YYNGEE. The CDR3 is 17 residues long. The CDR3 region is CASSVALIAGGTDTQYF. For the CDR3, the DNA is TGTGCCAGCAGCGTAGCTTTGATAGCGGGGGGCACAGATACGCAGTATTTT. Full variable domain (rest looked up from reference TRBV9 and TRBJ2-3): DSGVTQTPKHLITATGQRVTLRCSPRSGDLSVYWYQQSLDQGLQFLIQYYNGEERAKGNILERFSAQQFPDLHSELNLSSLELGDSALYFCASSVALIAGGTDTQYFGPGTRLTVL.

The V call is TRBV6-5, the J call TRBJ1-1; the D is unclear. In germline, CDR1 is MNHEY, CDR2 SVGAGI. The CDR3 consists of 14 residues. V was pared by 2 bases and J by 1 base, with 8 bases between. The CDR3 loop is CASSYLARNTEAFF. In DNA form, the CDR3 reads TGTGCCAGCAGTTACCTCGCTAGGAACACTGAAGCTTTCTTT.

The rearrangement joins TRBV3-1 (or the pseudogene TRBV3-2) to TRBJ2-4, with 10 nucleotides matching TRBD2. The junction had 0 bases not matched to a gene; V was cut back by 0 bases and J by 4 bases. Germline-derived CDR1 and CDR2 are LGHDT and YNNKEL (reference sequence). This CDR3 has 15 amino acids. As DNA, the CDR3 is TGTGCCAGCAGCCAAGAAGCGGGGGGGAAAAACATTCAGTACTTC. Amino acid sequence: CASSQEAGGKNIQYF.

The gene calls are TRBV2 and TRBJ2-3; a possible D gene is TRBD1 (7 bases). Trimming stripped 5 bases from V and 6 bases from J, with 18 bases between. The CDR3 length is 15 residues. Germline V gene lookup returns CDR1 SNHLY and CDR2 FYNNEI. The CDR3 loop reads CASSQTGVGRDTQYF. The CDR3 DNA is TGTGCCAGCAGTCAAACAGGGGTAGGGAGGGATACGCAGTATTTT.

The genes are TRBV12-3 or TRBV12-4 and TRBJ1-2; D may be TRBD1 (6 bases). The CDR3 totals 12 residues. Deletions cut 5 bases from V and 4 bases from J, with 8 bases between. The CDR3 DNA reads TGTGCCAGCAGTACAGGGACCTATGGCTACACCTTC. Protein sequence: CASSTGTYGYTF.

The DNA for the CDR3 is TGTGCCAGCAGGGGGACAGGGGGAGATATGAGGGAGCTGTTTTTT. This sequence encodes CASRGTGGDMRELFF. This chain links TRBV2 with TRBJ2-2; 11 bases fit TRBD1. Germline CDR1 reads SNHLY; CDR2 reads FYNNEI. The J segment lost 9 bases and the V segment lost 6 bases, leaving 9 bases of the junction unmatched. The CDR3 is made up of 15 amino acids.

The CDR3 nucleotides read TGTGCCAGCAGTGGGGGGACAGGCTATGGCTACACCTTC. Amino acid sequence: CASSGGTGYGYTF. J is TRBJ1-2 and V is TRBV2; the match to TRBD1 covers 8 bases. CDR1 SNHLY and CDR2 FYNNEI come from the germline V gene. The V gene end was trimmed by 4 bases and the J gene end by 4 bases; junction bases not matched to a gene: 2. The CDR3 length is 13 residues.

The chain joins TRBV10-1 to TRBJ2-5; 9 positions agree with TRBD2. V was clipped by 4 bases and J by 1 base; unmatched bases: 4. This CDR3 region has 15 residues. Germline CDR1 reads WNHNN; CDR2 reads SYGVQD (reference sequence). Here the CDR3 reads CASSVGAGGQETQYF. The CDR3 DNA follows: TGCGCCAGCAGTGTGGGAGCGGGGGGCCAAGAGACCCAGTACTTC.

V is TRBV5-6 and J is TRBJ2-1; D is perhaps TRBD2 (6 bases). Trimming left V 4 bases short and J 7 bases short, with 18 bases between. The CDR3 contains 15 residues. Germline CDR1 and CDR2: SGHDT and YYEEEE. CDR3 coding DNA: TGTGCCAGCAGCAGGAGGGGACCCTCTGGGAATGAGCAGTTCTTC. As protein: CASSRRGPSGNEQFF.

This chain's CDR3 is CASSQDSGGFYGYTF. Here the CDR3 DNA reads TGCGCCAGCAGCCAAGATTCGGGGGGCTTCTATGGCTACACCTTC. V gene TRBV4-3 combines with J gene TRBJ1-2; TRBD1 might be the D (6 bases). The CDR3 runs to 15 residues. Between the trimmed V and J ends, which lost 0 bases and 4 bases, there was a span of 12 bases. Germline values: CDR1 LGHNA, CDR2 YSLEER.

V and J are TRBV10-1 and TRBJ1-1; D gene uncertain. Per germline, CDR1 WNHNN and CDR2 SYGVQD (reference sequence). The CDR3 covers 13 residues. V was pared by 4 bases and J by 0 bases, with 6 bases between. In DNA, the CDR3 is TGCGCCAGCAGTGCGGGGATGAACACTGAAGCTTTCTTT. Protein product: CASSAGMNTEAFF.

The V gene is TRBV7-2, the J gene TRBJ2-7; a weak D match, TRBD2 (6 bases). Trimming pared 1 base from V and 5 bases from J, leaving 12 bases between. CDR1 SGHTA and CDR2 FQGNSA come from the germline V gene. The CDR3 has 14 residues. CDR3 DNA sequence: TGTGCCAGCAGCTTAGGCCCTAGCGCCCACGAGCAGTACTTC. The encoded protein is CASSLGPSAHEQYF.

The V call is TRBV7-2, the J call TRBJ2-7, with a weak D call TRBD1 (6 bases). The CDR3 covers 15 residues. V shed 5 bases and J shed 0 bases, with 14 bases lying between them. Germline lookup yields CDR1 SGHTA and CDR2 FQGNSA. CDR3 in amino acids: CASSNPDSLSYEQYF. The CDR3 bases are TGTGCCAGCAGCAACCCGGACAGCCTCTCCTACGAGCAGTACTTC.

The chain employs TRBV6-5 and TRBJ1-2, with 8 bases that match TRBD1. After removal of 0 bases from V and 3 bases from J, the junction contained 6 bases not matched to a gene. In germline, CDR1 is MNHEY, CDR2 SVGAGI. This CDR3 contains 16 residues. The DNA of the CDR3 is TGTGCCAGCAGTTACTCCGGCGCAGGGGGCGACTATGGCTACACCTTC. Its translation: CASSYSGAGGDYGYTF.

In its sample, this clone was seen a few times. The chain has TRBV9 and TRBJ2-3; 9 bases map to TRBD2. Germline CDR1 SGDLS, CDR2 YYNGEE. CDR3 length equals 15 residues. V shed 0 bases, J shed 7 bases, and the junction held 6 bases outside the gene matches. The CDR3 DNA reads as TGTGCCAGCAGCGTAGCAGCGGGGGGCCATTATACGCAGTATTTT. Its protein is CASSVAAGGHYTQYF.

The rearrangement joins TRBV5-1 to TRBJ1-3, with D unresolved. The length of the CDR3 is 17 residues. V was shortened by 1 base and J by 0 bases, with 14 bases between the two germline ends. Per the germline V gene, CDR1 is SGHRS and CDR2 is YFSETQ. DNA of the CDR3: TGCGCCAGCAGCTTGAGTCCGACTGCAGCCTCTGGAAACACCATATATTTT. Its protein is CASSLSPTAASGNTIYF.